Here is one TCR beta chain with its context. The antigen is unknown. This sample is part of a study of cytomegalovirus exposure and HLA in healthy donors. General observations from the study: The authors listed 150 or so TCR beta chains as cytomegalovirus-associated. Reportedly, fewer N-insertions than the approximately 610-donor mean appeared in an Asian-associated ancestry cluster in a later analysis. Presence/absence analyses took donor sequencing depth as roughly uniform.

The ends lost 0 bases at V and 6 bases at J; junction bases unmatched: 7. This CDR3 spans 16 amino acids. Germline CDR1 reads SGHRS; CDR2 reads YFSETQ. Researchers ran the PCR with 60 Vbeta and 13 Jbeta primers. Clones were sequenced by immunoSEQ multiplex PCR, and TCRdb holds only the in-frame ones, with some missing. The repertoire includes approximately 140,000 clones, 80% of them detected once, and 3% to 4% sits in the top ten. The specimen was PBMCs. The origin of this receptor is a woman in her thirties or forties in good health and CMV-seronegative. The genes are TRBV5-1 and TRBJ2-7, with 12 bases matching TRBD2. CDR3 sequence (DNA): TGCGCCAGCAGCTTGGCGCTAGCGGGAGGGACGGGCGAGCAGTACTTC. Encoded protein: CASSLALAGGTGEQYF. Looking up the rest from reference TRBV5-1 and TRBJ2-7 gives the full variable domain: KAGVTQTPRYLIKTRGQQVTLSCSPISGHRSVSWYQQTPGQGLQFLFEYFSETQRNKGNFPGRFSGRQFSNSRSEMNVSTLELGDSALYLCASSLALAGGTGEQYFGPGTRLTVT.